A single sample gave rise to the 16 T cell receptor beta chains below, sequenced in a study of cytomegalovirus exposure and HLA in healthy donors. Primers for the PCR totalled 60 Vbeta and 13 Jbeta. Method: immunoSEQ multiplex PCR; TCRdb's copy keeps in-frame clones and lacks some. This table lists around 70,000 clones. Input material: PBMCs. All receptors come from a woman in her twenties or thirties in good health and CMV-seronegative.

The genes are TRBV7-9 and TRBJ2-7; D gene unclear. Trimming cost V 5 bases and J 3 bases, with 14 bases left between them. The germline V gene encodes CDR1 SEHNR and CDR2 FQNEAQ (reference sequence). The CDR3 runs to 14 residues. The CDR3 protein is CASSPVARLYEQYF. The CDR3 DNA reads TGTGCCAGCAGCCCGGTGGCCCGACTCTACGAGCAGTACTTC.

V is TRBV29-1 and J is TRBJ2-7; a possible D gene is TRBD1 (5 bases). The CDR3 length is 12 residues. Germline assignment: CDR1 SQVTM and CDR2 ANQGSEA. V was cut by 0 bases and J by 7 bases, with 10 bases left in between. The CDR3 DNA reads TGCAGCGTTGAAGATTCAGGGTGGGAGCAGTACTTC. Encoded protein: CSVEDSGWEQYF.

V is TRBV30 and J is TRBJ2-2; 9 positions match TRBD2. J was trimmed by 7 bases and V by 1 base; bases with no gene match: 10. This CDR3 spans 16 amino acids. Germline V gene lookup returns CDR1 GTSNPN and CDR2 SVGIG (reference sequence). The CDR3 loop reads CAWSAARLAVSGELFF. The CDR3 DNA is TGTGCCTGGAGTGCCGCGAGACTAGCGGTGAGCGGGGAGCTGTTTTTT. The variable domain in full, completed from reference TRBV30 and TRBJ2-2, reads SQTIHQWPATLVQPVGSPLSLECTVEGTSNPNLYWYRQAAGRGLQLLFYSVGIGQISSEVPQNLSASRPQDRQFILSSKKLLLSDSGFYLCAWSAARLAVSGELFFGEGSRLTVL.

This chain links TRBV27 with TRBJ2-1; 8 bases map to TRBD2. CDR3 size: 12 residues. The ends lost 7 bases at V and 10 bases at J; junction bases unmatched: 6. The germline CDR1 and CDR2 sequences are MNHEY and SMNVEV (reference sequence). The CDR3 sequence is CASTQLAGEQFF. The CDR3 DNA is TGTGCCAGCACCCAATTAGCGGGGGAGCAGTTCTTC.

The gene calls are TRBV6-6 and TRBJ1-4; D remains ambiguous. The CDR3 totals 13 residues. V lost 5 bases and J 6 bases, leaving 10 bases between the germline ends. Germline assignment: CDR1 MNHNY and CDR2 SVGAGI (reference sequence). The CDR3 region is CASSRSADEKLFF. CDR3 nucleotides: TGTGCCAGCAGTCGTAGCGCTGATGAAAAACTGTTTTTT.

The chain uses TRBV5-1 and TRBJ1-5; the D gene is possibly TRBD1 (5 bases). Germline V CDR1 and CDR2: SGHRS, YFSETQ. The CDR3 runs 14 residues. V was trimmed by 4 bases and J by 6 bases, leaving 14 bases between them. The DNA for the CDR3 is TGCGCCAGCAGCCCTACAGGTGGCGGTCAGCCCCAGCATTTT. It is translated as CASSPTGGGQPQHF.

Comments on this clone: Relative to the germline gene, one junction end is altered; a read error may explain this. The sample has other DNA sequences that encode this CDR3 too. V is TRBV14 and J is TRBJ2-7; D not certain. CDR3 length: 13 residues. Germline CDR1 SGHDN, CDR2 FVKESK. As DNA, the CDR3 is TGCGCCAGCAGCACCCGAGAGACCTACGAGCAGTACTTC. Its translation: CASSTRETYEQYF.

CDR3 region: CAWSRDNANYGYTF. The CDR3 DNA reads TGTGCCTGGAGCCGGGACAACGCTAACTATGGCTACACCTTC. V gene TRBV30 combines with J gene TRBJ1-2, with a tentative D call TRBD1 (6 bases). Deletions cut 3 bases from V and 0 bases from J, with 11 bases between. Germline-derived CDR1 and CDR2 are GTSNPN and SVGIG (reference sequence). The CDR3 is made up of 14 amino acids.

The chain has TRBV18 and TRBJ2-5; the D gene is possibly TRBD2 (6 bases). CDR1 KGHSH and CDR2 LQKENI come from the germline V gene. The CDR3 covers 14 residues. The V gene lost 2 bases and the J gene lost 5 bases, with 12 bases spanning the gap. The CDR3 here is CASSPGTRGETQYF. In nucleotides, the CDR3 is TGTGCCAGCTCACCAGGGACCCGGGGGGAGACCCAGTACTTC.

The genes are TRBV29-1 and TRBJ1-1; 10 positions agree with TRBD1. V trimming: 6 bases; J trimming: 1 base; junction bases outside the gene matches: 14. CDR3 length equals 17 residues. Germline CDR1 reads SQVTM; CDR2 reads ANQGSEA. The CDR3 coding sequence is TGCAGCGTCAACCCTAGGGGGACAGGGGCGACGAACACTGAAGCTTTCTTT. This gives the protein CSVNPRGTGATNTEAFF.

The chain employs TRBV13 and TRBJ2-7, with D tentatively TRBD1 (6 bases). V was cut by 2 bases and J by 3 bases, with 11 bases left in between. Germline assignment: CDR1 PRHDT and CDR2 FYEKMQ (reference sequence). The CDR3 has 14 residues. CDR3 nucleotides: TGTGCCAGCAGCTTAACGGGACACAGCTACGAGCAGTACTTC. It translates to CASSLTGHSYEQYF.

The J gene is TRBJ1-2, the V gene TRBV4-2, with D unresolved. Between the trimmed V and J ends, which lost 0 bases and 7 bases, there was a span of 12 bases. Germline-derived CDR1 and CDR2 are LGHNA and YNFKEQ. CDR3 size: 14 residues. CDR3 sequence (DNA): TGTGCCAGCAGCCAAGAGGGCGGAGGAAGTGGCTACACCTTC. This sequence encodes CASSQEGGGSGYTF.

The chain's CDR3 is CASSLQGGGGQPQHF. The DNA for the CDR3 is TGTGCCAGCAGCCTACAGGGGGGCGGGGGTCAGCCCCAGCATTTT. The chain couples TRBV7-9 to TRBJ1-5, with 8 bases aligning to TRBD1. CDR1 and CDR2 from the germline V gene are SEHNR and FQNEAQ (reference sequence). The CDR3 consists of 15 residues. Germline trimming cut 5 bases from V and 6 bases from J; bases unmatched to any gene: 9. The full variable domain, completed using reference TRBV7-9 and TRBJ1-5, is DTGVSQNPRHKITKRGQNVTFRCDPISEHNRLYWYRQTLGQGPEFLTYFQNEAQLEKSRLLSDRFSAERPKGSFSTLEIQRTEQGDSAMYLCASSLQGGGGQPQHFGDGTRLSIL.

V and J are TRBV10-2 and TRBJ2-1; D is possibly TRBD2 (5 bases). Germline assignment: CDR1 WSHSY and CDR2 SAAADI. Trimming took off 2 bases at V and 6 bases at J, with 8 bases between the two ends. The CDR3 contains 13 residues. For the CDR3, the DNA is TGCGCCAGCAGTGAGGGGAGACCCAATGAGCAGTTCTTC. Amino acids: CASSEGRPNEQFF.

V gene TRBV29-1 combines with J gene TRBJ1-1; D is ambiguous. CDR3 length equals 17 residues. From germline, CDR1 is SQVTM and CDR2 ANQGSEA. V was clipped by 1 base and J by 0 bases, with 18 bases between them. As DNA, the CDR3 is TGCAGCGTTGAAGGTCCCGGTTCGCGGCTTATGAACACTGAAGCTTTCTTT. Translated: CSVEGPGSRLMNTEAFF.

The rearrangement links TRBV7-9 to TRBJ2-2, with a weak D call TRBD1 (5 bases). Germline CDR1 reads SEHNR; CDR2 reads FQNEAQ (reference sequence). Between the trimmed V and J ends, which lost 1 base and 5 bases, there was a span of 8 bases. CDR3 size: 14 residues. DNA of the CDR3: TGTGCCAGCAGCTTAGTAGGGGCGACCGGGGAGCTGTTTTTT. Translating it yields CASSLVGATGELFF.